Sequencing of this TCR beta chain was carried out in a study of T-cell reconstitution after alpha-beta-depleted transplantation in children. Germline CDR1 is SQVTM and CDR2 is ANQGSEA. The CDR3 has 17 amino acids. The ends lost 1 base at V and 2 bases at J; junction bases unmatched: 13. Unique molecular identifiers were incorporated during preparation of the TCRbeta library. MiXCR was run by TCRdb on the PCR reads, yielding one entry per CDR3 protein. The sample yields around 380,000 distinct CDR3 sequences, 11% seen once. This clonotype was observed a few times. Sample: PBMCs from the stem cell graft donor, taken from the stem cell graft. The chain recombines TRBV29-1 with TRBJ1-2, with 7 bases identical to TRBD1. The receptor was isolated from a human donor who donated a stem cell graft to a child with acute myeloid leukemia. The CDR3: CSVEAPRDSRWNYGYTF. DNA of the CDR3: TGCAGCGTTGAAGCCCCTAGGGACAGCCGGTGGAACTATGGCTACACCTTC.